This T cell receptor (beta chain) was found in a study of T cell clonotyping in hematopoietic cell transplantation. About this clone itself: Its antigen remains unknown.

The CDR3 is 11 residues long. Germline V gene lookup returns CDR1 SGHNT and CDR2 YYREEE (reference sequence). The ends were cut back, 2 bases at V and 9 bases at J, with 8 bases in the middle. Study-wide results and caveats: At the given depth, recipient repertoires were over 95% de novo clonotypes. Pathologically expanded recipient clonotypes increased progressively from day 30 to day 180 as diversity fell.

Libraries were prepared by immunoSEQ multiplex PCR; TCRdb keeps only in-frame clonotypes and omits some of them. The profile shows roughly 29,000 clones, 92% of them singletons. This receptor was identified in a female patient in her forties or fifties who had an allogeneic stem cell transplant from a related donor, so the T cells may come from the graft donor. Some clones in this sample may be carry-over from other donors' samples. The specimen was PBMCs, collected 100 days after allogeneic stem cell transplant. The J gene is TRBJ1-1, the V gene TRBV5-4, with D unclear. CDR3 amino acids: CASSFREKAFF. The CDR3 bases are TGTGCCAGCAGCTTTCGGGAAAAAGCTTTCTTT.